Following are 25 T cell receptor beta chains from one sample sequenced in a study of T cells in Graves' hyperthyroidism and ophthalmopathy. Template material for amplifying TCR beta CDR3 regions consisted of RNA transcripts. HTBI primers were employed in a first-round RT-PCR of the TCR CDR3. From the multiplex PCR reads, TCRdb called clonotypes with MiXCR, one entry per CDR3 protein. Here the sample spans fewer than 750,000 distinct CDR3 sequences, approximately 15% being singletons. Sequenced input: blood. These receptors came from a middle-aged woman with Graves' ophthalmopathy.

This clonotype showed up many times. The chain employs TRBV12-3 or TRBV12-4 and TRBJ2-4; 10 nucleotides line up with TRBD2. Unmatched junction bases numbered 18, after V lost 6 bases and J lost 4 bases. This CDR3 is 19 amino acids long. The CDR3 here is CASRDGKVAGGWKKNIQYF. The CDR3 DNA reads as TGTGCCAGCAGGGACGGGAAGGTAGCGGGAGGCTGGAAAAAAAACATTCAGTACTTC.

The chain combines TRBV5-4 with TRBJ2-5; TRBD1 matches 10 bases. Germline assignment: CDR1 SGHNT and CDR2 YYREEE (reference sequence). The trim removed 3 bases at V and 5 bases at J, leaving 7 bases unmatched. This CDR3 spans 15 amino acids. The CDR3 here is CASSSKTGGGETQYF. The CDR3 coding sequence is TGTGCCAGCAGCTCTAAGACAGGGGGCGGTGAGACCCAGTACTTC.

This clonotype was counted ten times or more. The rearrangement uses TRBV20-1 and TRBJ2-7; TRBD2 matches 8 bases. Germline V gene sequence: CDR1 DFQATT, CDR2 SNEGSKA (reference sequence). The V segment lost 5 bases and the J segment 5 bases; nucleotides outside the gene matches: 5. CDR3 length: 12 residues. The CDR3 DNA follows: TGCAGTGCTCTAGCAGCGGGGGACGAGCAGTACTTC. As protein: CSALAAGDEQYF.

This clonotype was observed at least ten times. The chain links TRBV7-2 to TRBJ2-2; D not resolved. The germline V gene encodes CDR1 SGHTA and CDR2 FQGNSA. V dropped 5 bases and J dropped 0 bases, with 10 bases sitting between them. The CDR3 has 15 amino acids. The CDR3 is CASSLLRANTGELFF. The CDR3 DNA reads TGTGCCAGCAGCCTATTACGCGCGAACACCGGGGAGCTGTTTTTT.

This clonotype was seen repeatedly, ten times or more. The genes are TRBV5-1 and TRBJ1-2; D uncertain. Trimming took off 0 bases at V and 0 bases at J, with 6 bases between the two ends. CDR1 and CDR2 from the germline V gene are SGHRS and YFSETQ. The CDR3 has 14 residues. The CDR3 loop reads CASSLATANYGYTF. The CDR3 DNA follows: TGCGCCAGCAGCTTGGCAACAGCTAACTATGGCTACACCTTC.

This clonotype was seen many times. This sequence joins TRBV15 and TRBJ1-5, with D possibly matching TRBD1 (5 bases). This CDR3 is built from 16 residues. The V end was cut by 3 bases, the J end by 1 base, with 13 bases between. Germline V lookup: CDR1 LNHNV, CDR2 YYDKDF (reference sequence). CDR3 protein: CATSSSRGVSNQPQHF. CDR3 sequence (DNA): TGTGCCACCAGCAGCAGTAGGGGAGTCAGCAATCAGCCCCAGCATTTT.

Ten or more counts support this clonotype. The chain is built from TRBV5-1 and TRBJ2-7, with 10 bases aligning to TRBD1. With V trimmed by 3 bases and J by 3 bases, 3 bases remained unmatched. CDR1 and CDR2 (germline): SGHRS, YFSETQ. The CDR3 runs 14 residues. This CDR3 reads CASSWGTGDYEQYF. CDR3 DNA sequence: TGCGCCAGCAGCTGGGGGACAGGGGACTACGAGCAGTACTTC.

The chain recombines TRBV6-1 with TRBJ1-2; D uncertain. The V end lost 7 bases, the J end lost 2 bases, and 17 bases lay between the germline ends. The germline CDR1 and CDR2 sequences are MNHNS and SASEGT. The CDR3 covers 15 residues. CDR3 sequence reads: CASTPVFTENYGYTF. The CDR3 coding sequence is TGTGCCAGCACCCCCGTGTTCACGGAGAACTATGGCTACACCTTC.

This clonotype came up a few times. This chain uses TRBV18 with TRBJ1-2; no clear D. Per germline, CDR1 KGHSH and CDR2 LQKENI. V lost 5 bases and J lost 4, with 14 bases in between. The length of the CDR3 is 14 residues. The CDR3: CASSSSTEAYGYTF. The DNA of the CDR3 is TGTGCCAGCTCATCGTCGACGGAGGCCTATGGCTACACCTTC.

This clonotype was seen more than once but under ten times. The V gene is TRBV5-1, the J gene TRBJ2-7, with D possibly matching TRBD2 (6 bases). The V end was cut by 5 bases, the J end by 5 bases, with 17 bases between. Germline V gene sequence: CDR1 SGHRS, CDR2 YFSETQ. The CDR3 length is 14 residues. CDR3 coding DNA: TGCGCCAGCAGGCGGAGGGCCGATAGCCACGAGCAGTACTTC. It specifies CASRRRADSHEQYF.

CDR3 amino acids: CATQTGAFVGTGELFF. CDR3 sequence (DNA): TGTGCCACCCAGACAGGGGCGTTTGTTGGCACCGGGGAGCTGTTTTTT. The chain joins TRBV10-3 to TRBJ2-2, with TRBD1 matching 8 bases. The CDR3 is 16 amino acids. Per the germline V gene, CDR1 is ENHRY and CDR2 is SYGVKD. With V trimmed by 10 bases and J by 4 bases, 14 bases remained unmatched.

This chain connects TRBV4-3 to TRBJ1-5; D is unresolved. V lost 0 bases to trimming and J lost 6 bases, with 9 bases between them. CDR3 size: 14 residues. Germline assignment: CDR1 LGHNA and CDR2 YSLEER. The CDR3 here is CASSQDAGTQPQHF. The DNA of the CDR3 is TGCGCCAGCAGCCAAGATGCAGGCACTCAGCCCCAGCATTTT.

On this clonotype: One end of the junction is discordant with germline, which a read error may explain. The chain recombines TRBV28 with TRBJ2-2; possibly TRBD1 for D (5 bases). The CDR3 loop spans 14 amino acids. The V gene's germline CDR1 is MDHEN and CDR2 SYDVKM. The CDR3 region has the DNA TGTGCCAGCAGTTTATCAGGGAACATCGGGGAGCTGTTTTTT. Translating gives CASSLSGNIGELFF.

This clonotype was detected ten times or more. The V and J genes are TRBV6-2 or TRBV6-3 and TRBJ2-2; D might be TRBD1 (6 bases). Germline loops: CDR1 MNHEY, CDR2 SVGEGT. The ends were cut back, 5 bases at V and 0 bases at J, with 16 bases in the middle. This CDR3 spans 17 amino acids. This chain's CDR3 is CASSPLAQGPNTGELFF. For the CDR3, the DNA is TGTGCCAGCAGTCCATTGGCACAGGGACCGAACACCGGGGAGCTGTTTTTT.

This clonotype was counted at least ten times. V and J are TRBV19 and TRBJ1-1; D remains ambiguous. V lost 7 bases and J lost 1, with 13 bases in between. In germline, CDR1 is LNHDA, CDR2 SQIVND (reference sequence). The CDR3 is made up of 14 amino acids. The CDR3 loop is CASIPQGRNTEAFF. The CDR3 bases are TGTGCCAGTATCCCTCAAGGGAGGAACACTGAAGCTTTCTTT.

This clonotype has only a few counts. The chain couples TRBV6-1 to TRBJ1-1, with D uncertain. The V gene lost 7 bases and the J gene lost 5 bases, with 8 bases spanning the gap. Germline CDR1 MNHNS, CDR2 SASEGT. The CDR3 runs to 11 residues. The CDR3 DNA follows: TGTGCCAGCACAAGGGTAACTGAAGCTTTCTTT. Residues: CASTRVTEAFF.

This clonotype was recorded many times. This rearrangement joins TRBV7-2 to TRBJ2-5, with 8 nucleotides matching TRBD2. The J segment lost 1 base and the V segment lost 5 bases, leaving 9 bases of the junction unmatched. CDR1 is SGHTA, CDR2 FQGNSA, per germline. The CDR3 contains 16 residues. The CDR3 sequence is CASSPRGSGIQETQYF. The CDR3 bases are TGTGCCAGCAGCCCCCGGGGTAGCGGGATCCAAGAGACCCAGTACTTC.

V and J are TRBV20-1 and TRBJ1-2, with 12 bases matching TRBD1. The trim removed 5 bases at V and 0 bases at J, leaving 10 bases unmatched. Germline lookup yields CDR1 DFQATT and CDR2 SNEGSKA (reference sequence). The CDR3 consists of 17 residues. As DNA, the CDR3 is TGCAGTGCTGCATTGGGACAGGGGGCCCCAGCTAACTATGGCTACACCTTC. Its protein product is CSAALGQGAPANYGYTF.

This clonotype came up many times. The rearrangement links TRBV11-1 to TRBJ2-7, with TRBD1 identical over 9 bases. The CDR3 consists of 16 residues. CDR1 SGHAT and CDR2 FQDESV come from the germline V gene (reference sequence). The V gene end was trimmed by 1 base and the J gene end by 0 bases; junction bases not matched to a gene: 4. The CDR3, as DNA: TGTGCCAGCAGCTTAGGAGACAGGGGGGCCTCCTACGAGCAGTACTTC. Its protein is CASSLGDRGASYEQYF.

This clonotype was found many times. V is TRBV6-2 or TRBV6-3 and J is TRBJ2-2; 12 bases agree with TRBD2. Germline CDR1 is MNHEY and CDR2 is SVGEGT. The V segment lost 4 bases and the J segment 7 bases; nucleotides outside the gene matches: 13. The CDR3 length is 18 residues. The CDR3 coding sequence is TGTGCCAGCAGTTGCACCCTTCTAGCGGGAGGGCAAGGCGGGGAGCTGTTTTTT. Its protein product is CASSCTLLAGGQGGELFF.

The chain uses TRBV24-1 and TRBJ1-1; D ambiguous. The germline V gene has CDR1 KGHDR and CDR2 SFDVKD. This CDR3 has 18 amino acids. V dropped 0 bases and J dropped 1 base, with 17 bases sitting between them. CDR3 sequence: CATSDLHLLHLGNTEAFF. The CDR3 DNA reads TGTGCCACCAGTGATTTGCATCTCCTCCATCTCGGGAACACTGAAGCTTTCTTT.

The CDR3 sequence is CASSLGLYAEAFF. The CDR3, as DNA: TGCGCCAGCAGCTTGGGACTGTACGCCGAAGCTTTCTTT. The V and J genes are TRBV5-1 and TRBJ1-1; D unclear. CDR3 size: 13 residues. The V and J ends lost 0 bases and 8 bases respectively, with 11 bases between them. Per the germline V gene, CDR1 is SGHRS and CDR2 is YFSETQ.

This clonotype was detected many times. This chain uses TRBV11-2 with TRBJ1-6; no firm D call. CDR1 SGHAT and CDR2 FQNNGV come from the germline V gene. V lost 5 bases, J lost 9 bases, and 17 bases lay in between. The CDR3 is 15 residues long. CDR3 DNA: TGTGCCAGCAGCCCTCGGCCCTCCGGTACTTCACCCCTCCACTTT. It yields the protein CASSPRPSGTSPLHF.

This chain joins TRBV19 and TRBJ1-2; tentative D call: TRBD1 (5 bases). In germline, CDR1 is LNHDA, CDR2 SQIVND (reference sequence). The V gene lost 3 bases and the J gene lost 4 bases, with 18 bases spanning the gap. CDR3 length: 16 residues. CDR3 in amino acids: CASSINRRILTYGYTF. CDR3 DNA: TGTGCCAGTAGTATCAACAGGCGGATTTTAACCTATGGCTACACCTTC.

This clonotype was seen ten or more times. The V and J genes are TRBV28 and TRBJ2-4, with D perhaps matching TRBD1 (5 bases). In germline, CDR1 is MDHEN, CDR2 SYDVKM. Trimming shortened V by 4 bases and J by 3 bases, and 7 bases separated the two germline ends. This CDR3 is built from 13 residues. CDR3 nucleotides: TGTGCCAGCAGTTCCGACAGCAAAAACATTCAGTACTTC. It encodes CASSSDSKNIQYF.